This T cell receptor beta chain was identified during a study of cytomegalovirus exposure and HLA in healthy donors. The PCR had 60 Vbeta and 13 Jbeta primers. Method: immunoSEQ multiplex PCR; TCRdb's copy keeps in-frame clones and lacks some. The data show more than 110,000 clones, 73% seen once. The source material was PBMCs. The receptor comes from a woman in her forties in good health and CMV-seronegative.

This chain's CDR3 is CASSLNGGQGNSPLHF. For the CDR3, the DNA is TGTGCCAGCAGTTTAAACGGGGGGCAGGGGAATTCACCCCTCCACTTT. The V call is TRBV27, the J call TRBJ1-6, with D perhaps matching TRBD1 (6 bases). The germline V gene encodes CDR1 MNHEY and CDR2 SMNVEV (reference sequence). CDR3 length: 16 amino acids. V was shortened by 2 bases and J by 7 bases, with 15 bases between the two germline ends.